These 21 T cell receptor beta chains came from one sample sequenced in a study of T cell responses to AZD1222 COVID-19 vaccine. Only in-frame clones appear in the TCRdb table, and some are missing; sequencing was by immunoSEQ multiplex PCR. This table has some 130,000 clones, about 93% appearing once. The input for sequencing was peripheral blood, taken 28 days after the second AZD1222 dose. The receptors were sampled from an adult who received the AZD1222 COVID-19 vaccine.

The chain uses TRBV28 and TRBJ1-1, with a tentative D call TRBD1 (5 bases). The CDR3 is 12 residues long. Germline V gene data show CDR1 as MDHEN and CDR2 as SYDVKM. Trimming shortened V by 3 bases and J by 9 bases, and 11 bases separated the two germline ends. The chain's CDR3 is CASSLFNRKAFF. The CDR3 coding sequence is TGTGCCAGCAGTTTGTTTAACAGGAAAGCTTTCTTT.

This chain uses TRBV9 with TRBJ2-7; D unresolved. The germline V and J ends were trimmed by 4 bases and 2 bases, with 19 bases remaining between them. Per germline, CDR1 SGDLS and CDR2 YYNGEE. The CDR3 runs 16 residues. The CDR3 DNA is TGTGCCAGCAGCCCCGATGGGCAGCCAATACCCTACGAGCAGTACTTC. Translating gives CASSPDGQPIPYEQYF. The variable domain in full, with the rest retrieved from reference TRBV9 and TRBJ2-7, is DSGVTQTPKHLITATGQRVTLRCSPRSGDLSVYWYQQSLDQGLQFLIQYYNGEERAKGNILERFSAQQFPDLHSELNLSSLELGDSALYFCASSPDGQPIPYEQYFGPGTRLTVT.

This chain uses TRBV11-2 with TRBJ1-6; D is uncertain. Germline V gene lookup returns CDR1 SGHAT and CDR2 FQNNGV. This CDR3 has 14 residues. Trimming pared 2 bases from V and 7 bases from J, leaving 9 bases between. The CDR3 sequence: CASSLTGWNSPLHF. The CDR3 DNA reads TGTGCCAGCAGCTTAACGGGGTGGAATTCACCCCTCCACTTT.

The chain joins TRBV27 to TRBJ1-1; no clear D. Germline V gene lookup returns CDR1 MNHEY and CDR2 SMNVEV (reference sequence). V gave up 6 bases and J gave up 2 bases, with 10 bases separating them. The CDR3 is made up of 13 amino acids. The chain's CDR3 is CASSPAGNTEAFF. The CDR3 DNA reads TGTGCCAGCAGCCCCGCCGGTAACACTGAAGCTTTCTTT.

The gene calls are TRBV11-2 and TRBJ1-4; tentatively, D is TRBD1 (6 bases). Germline V gene sequence: CDR1 SGHAT, CDR2 FQNNGV. V was cut by 1 base and J by 8 bases, with 14 bases left in between. This CDR3 is 15 amino acids long. The DNA of the CDR3 is TGTGCCAGCAGCTTAGTAGGGGGGGAAGGCGAAAAACTGTTTTTT. Translating gives CASSLVGGEGEKLFF.

The chain employs TRBV5-6 and TRBJ1-2, with TRBD1 matching 8 bases. J lost 7 bases, V lost 1 base, and 3 bases had no gene match. Germline V gene data show CDR1 as SGHDT and CDR2 as YYEEEE. The CDR3 extends over 13 amino acids. CDR3 protein: CASSLQGAGGYTF. CDR3 DNA sequence: TGTGCCAGCAGCTTGCAGGGGGCCGGTGGCTACACCTTC.

The chain combines TRBV5-6 with TRBJ1-1, with TRBD1 matching 12 bases. CDR3 length: 19 residues. The V gene end was trimmed by 4 bases and the J gene end by 4 bases; junction bases not matched to a gene: 17. CDR1 is SGHDT and CDR2 is YYEEEE in the germline V gene. CDR3 sequence (DNA): TGTGCCAGCAGCGATTCTGTGGGACAGGGGGCAGAATTGCCCACTGAAGCTTTCTTT. It is translated as CASSDSVGQGAELPTEAFF.

The chain is built from TRBV9 and TRBJ1-2; D is unclear. This CDR3 is 13 amino acids long. Per germline, CDR1 SGDLS and CDR2 YYNGEE. V was shortened by 3 bases and J by 2 bases, with 8 bases between the two germline ends. DNA for the CDR3: TGTGCCAGCAGCGCAGCACAAAACTATGGCTACACCTTC. Translation: CASSAAQNYGYTF.

The chain links TRBV18 to TRBJ2-2; no clear D gene. V lost 4 bases and J 4 bases, leaving 19 bases between the germline ends. The germline V gene encodes CDR1 KGHSH and CDR2 LQKENI. This CDR3 contains 17 residues. The CDR3 reads CASSLYKGQWSTGELFF. In DNA, the CDR3 is TGTGCCAGCTCACTTTATAAGGGCCAATGGAGCACCGGGGAGCTGTTTTTT.

V and J are TRBV29-1 and TRBJ1-2; D is possibly TRBD1 (5 bases). The germline gives CDR1 SQVTM, CDR2 ANQGSEA. With 6 bases removed from V and 7 bases from J, the gap between germline ends came to 12 bases. This CDR3 has 11 amino acids. The CDR3 spells CSVSGSGGYTF. The CDR3 DNA sequence: TGCAGCGTATCAGGGAGCGGTGGCTACACCTTC. Based on the CDR3 plus reference TRBV29-1 and TRBJ1-2, the full variable domain is SAVISQKPSRDICQRGTSLTIQCQVDSQVTMMFWYRQQPGQSLTLIATANQGSEATYESGFVIDKFPISRPNLTFSTLTVSNMSPEDSSIYLCSVSGSGGYTFGSGTRLTVV.

The rearrangement links TRBV12-3 or TRBV12-4 to TRBJ1-6, with D unclear. V lost 3 bases and J lost 7, with 7 bases in between. The CDR3 runs to 13 residues. CDR3 DNA: TGTGCCAGCAGTTTCAGGACGAATTCACCCCTCCACTTT. Translating gives CASSFRTNSPLHF.

The chain joins TRBV19 to TRBJ1-1; the match to TRBD1 covers 8 bases. CDR3 length: 16 amino acids. The ends lost 4 bases at V and 2 bases at J; junction bases unmatched: 9. The germline V gene encodes CDR1 LNHDA and CDR2 SQIVND (reference sequence). The CDR3 is CASSTVPGQANTEAFF. CDR3 in DNA: TGTGCCAGTAGTACTGTACCGGGACAGGCCAACACTGAAGCTTTCTTT.

V is TRBV4-2 and J is TRBJ1-2, with D possibly TRBD1 on 5 matching bases. CDR3 length equals 15 residues. Germline V gene lookup returns CDR1 LGHNA and CDR2 YNFKEQ. V was clipped by 8 bases and J by 6 bases, with 22 bases between them. CDR3 residues: CASGHRAGDADGYTF. As DNA, the CDR3 is TGTGCCAGCGGTCATAGAGCGGGGGATGCGGATGGCTACACCTTC.

V usage is TRBV6-2 or TRBV6-3 and J usage is TRBJ1-6; weak D call: TRBD1 (5 bases). Deletions cut 1 base from V and 9 bases from J, with 13 bases between. Germline V gene data show CDR1 as MNHEY and CDR2 as SVGEGT. The CDR3 extends over 15 amino acids. CDR3 amino acids: CASSYLGEMASPLHF. The CDR3 bases are TGTGCCAGCAGTTACTTAGGGGAAATGGCTTCACCCCTCCACTTT.

The chain employs TRBV30 and TRBJ1-2; TRBD1 matches 9 bases. The CDR3 is 15 amino acids. V trimming: 2 bases; J trimming: 4 bases; junction bases outside the gene matches: 8. The germline CDR1 and CDR2 sequences are GTSNPN and SVGIG (reference sequence). This chain's CDR3 is CAWSFPGTGSYGYTF. The CDR3, as DNA: TGTGCCTGGAGTTTCCCCGGGACAGGGAGCTATGGCTACACCTTC.

The chain employs TRBV19 and TRBJ2-7; the D gene is possibly TRBD2 (5 bases). Looked up from germline, CDR1 is LNHDA and CDR2 is SQIVND (reference sequence). CDR3 length equals 12 residues. The V and J ends lost 3 bases and 4 bases respectively, with 7 bases between them. CDR3 nucleotide sequence: TGTGCCAGTAGTATGGGAGAGTACGAGCAGTACTTC. Translated: CASSMGEYEQYF.

The chain carries TRBV7-2 and TRBJ1-6; D is perhaps TRBD1 (6 bases). Per the germline V gene, CDR1 is SGHTA and CDR2 is FQGNSA. This CDR3 is 15 amino acids long. Trimming took 1 base from V and 8 from J, leaving 12 bases between them. The CDR3 loop is CASSLVGAGDSPLHF. In nucleotides, the CDR3 is TGTGCCAGCAGCTTAGTGGGGGCTGGAGATTCACCCCTCCACTTT. Full variable domain (remainder filled in from reference TRBV7-2 and TRBJ1-6): GAGVSQSPSNKVTEKGKDVELRCDPISGHTALYWYRQSLGQGLEFLIYFQGNSAPDKSGLPSDRFSAERTGGSVSTLTIQRTQQEDSAVYLCASSLVGAGDSPLHFGNGTRLTVT.

The chain links TRBV2 to TRBJ1-1; no firm D call. CDR3 length equals 16 residues. Per germline, CDR1 SNHLY and CDR2 FYNNEI. Trimming took off 11 bases at V and 0 bases at J, with 22 bases between the two ends. The CDR3 bases are TGTGCCCGGAAGGAAGATATCAGGAAAATGAACACTGAAGCTTTCTTT. This encodes CARKEDIRKMNTEAFF. Full variable domain (missing parts from reference TRBV2 and TRBJ1-1): EPEVTQTPSHQVTQMGQEVILRCVPISNHLYFYWYRQILGQKVEFLVSFYNNEISEKSEIFDDQFSVERPDGSNFTLKIRSTKLEDSAMYFCARKEDIRKMNTEAFFGQGTRLTVV.

The chain joins TRBV28 to TRBJ1-5, with 7 bases fitting TRBD1. V trimming: 8 bases; J trimming: 0 bases; junction bases outside the gene matches: 13. The CDR3 contains 17 residues. Germline loops: CDR1 MDHEN, CDR2 SYDVKM. The CDR3 here is CASWDRTTAYSNQPQHF. The CDR3 nucleotides are TGTGCCAGCTGGGACAGAACGACGGCATATAGCAATCAGCCCCAGCATTTT.

This chain uses TRBV19 with TRBJ2-6, with D unresolved. V was shortened by 4 bases and J by 4 bases, with 5 bases between the two germline ends. From germline, CDR1 is LNHDA and CDR2 SQIVND (reference sequence). This CDR3 is 13 amino acids long. The DNA of the CDR3 is TGTGCCAGTAGTACATCAGGGGCCAACGTCCTGACTTTC. This encodes CASSTSGANVLTF. The full variable domain, completed using reference TRBV19 and TRBJ2-6, is DGGITQSPKYLFRKEGQNVTLSCEQNLNHDAMYWYRQDPGQGLRLIYYSQIVNDFQKGDIAEGYSVSREKKESFPLTVTSAQKNPTAFYLCASSTSGANVLTFGAGSRLTVL.

This chain's CDR3 is CARRGNHEQYF. CDR3 DNA: TGTGCCAGGCGGGGGAACCACGAGCAGTACTTC. The chain couples TRBV6-5 to TRBJ2-7, with TRBD2 identical over 7 bases. This CDR3 has 11 amino acids. Germline CDR1 reads MNHEY; CDR2 reads SVGAGI. V was pared by 9 bases and J by 5 bases, with 4 bases of the junction left unmatched.